Each of the 16 T cell receptor beta chains below was sequenced from the same sample in a study of cytomegalovirus exposure and HLA in healthy donors. Use of 60 Vbeta and 13 Jbeta primers characterized the PCR. The data were produced by immunoSEQ multiplex PCR, yet TCRdb's version contains in-frame clones alone and is incomplete. This sample has approximately 170,000 clones, with around 78% found just once. The sequenced sample was PBMCs. These receptors originate from a woman aged 30 to 39 in good health and CMV-seropositive.

This rearrangement joins TRBV5-6 to TRBJ1-2; the match to TRBD1 covers 7 bases. The CDR3 runs 14 residues. Germline CDR1 and CDR2: SGHDT and YYEEEE. Losses at the gene ends were 4 bases for V and 3 bases for J; bases not matched to a gene: 6. CDR3 bases: TGTGCCAGCAGCAGACAGGGTCGGGACTATGGCTACACCTTC. This sequence encodes CASSRQGRDYGYTF.

V is TRBV15 and J is TRBJ1-5, with 11 nucleotides matching TRBD1. Germline assignment: CDR1 LNHNV and CDR2 YYDKDF (reference sequence). The CDR3 totals 16 residues. Trimming removed 0 bases from V and 4 bases from J; junction bases left unmatched: 2. This chain's CDR3 is CATSRDRDRGNQPQHF. CDR3 DNA: TGTGCCACCAGCAGAGATCGGGACAGGGGGAATCAGCCCCAGCATTTT.

The CDR3 is CAWSPPGQGARYEQYF. The DNA of the CDR3 is TGTGCCTGGAGTCCTCCGGGACAGGGGGCCCGCTACGAGCAGTACTTC. J is TRBJ2-7 and V is TRBV30; 12 nucleotides align to TRBD1. The V and J ends lost 2 bases and 3 bases, in that order; junction bases with no gene match: 8. The CDR3 sequence is 16 residues long. Germline V gene data show CDR1 as GTSNPN and CDR2 as SVGIG (reference sequence).

The genes are TRBV5-6 and TRBJ1-1; no firm D call. Germline assignment: CDR1 SGHDT and CDR2 YYEEEE. CDR3 length: 14 amino acids. V gave up 2 bases and J gave up 7 bases, with 15 bases separating them. In DNA, the CDR3 is TGTGCCAGCAGCTTTTGGGCCACAACAAGTGAAGCTTTCTTT. Encoded protein: CASSFWATTSEAFF.

The chain couples TRBV27 to TRBJ2-2; D is possibly TRBD2 (7 bases). The CDR3 totals 15 residues. The germline V gene encodes CDR1 MNHEY and CDR2 SMNVEV (reference sequence). Trimming stripped 5 bases from V and 6 bases from J, with 16 bases between. The CDR3 nucleotides read TGTGCCAGCAGTAATTTTGGGGGGGCCCCCGGGGAGCTGTTTTTT. The encoded protein is CASSNFGGAPGELFF.

This clone was recorded once. The rearrangement uses TRBV29-1 and TRBJ2-7, with D tentatively TRBD2 (6 bases). Trimming removed 4 bases at V and 1 base at J, with 11 bases between. The CDR3 has 13 residues. Per germline, CDR1 SQVTM and CDR2 ANQGSEA. The CDR3 is CSVGGGPSYEQYF. CDR3 DNA sequence: TGCAGCGTTGGCGGAGGGCCTTCCTACGAGCAGTACTTC.

The sample holds one count of this clone. The chain uses TRBV5-8 and TRBJ2-5; maybe TRBD2 (7 bases). The CDR3 totals 15 residues. CDR1 SGHTS and CDR2 YDEGEE come from the germline V gene. CDR3 in amino acids: CATGWGGLFRETQYF. Written as DNA, the CDR3 is TGTGCAACCGGTTGGGGGGGCCTGTTCCGAGAGACCCAGTACTTC. Based on the CDR3 plus reference TRBV5-8 and TRBJ2-5, the full variable domain is EAGVTQSPTHLIKTRGQQATLRCSPISGHTSVYWYQQALGLGLQFLLWYDEGEERNRGNFPPRFSGRQFPNYSSELNVNALELEDSALYLCATGWGGLFRETQYFGPGTRLLVL.

The gene calls are TRBV7-8 and TRBJ1-4; 9 bases fit TRBD1. This CDR3 comprises 15 residues. Trimming cost V 0 bases and J 7 bases; bases outside gene matches: 3. Germline loops: CDR1 SGHVS, CDR2 FQNEAQ. CDR3: CASSLATGGGEKLFF. As DNA, the CDR3 is TGTGCCAGCAGCTTAGCGACAGGGGGAGGTGAAAAACTGTTTTTT.

This clone was counted a few times. The DNA of the CDR3 is TGTGCCAGCAGCCCCCAGGGGAGTGAAAAACTGTTTTTT. It is translated as CASSPQGSEKLFF. The V call is TRBV7-2, the J call TRBJ1-4, with D possibly TRBD1 on 6 matching bases. V lost 5 bases and J lost 7, with 11 bases in between. This CDR3 comprises 13 residues. Germline CDR1 and CDR2: SGHTA and FQGNSA.

The rearrangement joins TRBV5-8 to TRBJ1-3, with D possibly matching TRBD1 (6 bases). The CDR3 consists of 15 residues. The germline CDR1 and CDR2 sequences are SGHTS and YDEGEE. Trimming took 0 bases from V and 2 from J, leaving 9 bases between them. The CDR3 nucleotides read TGTGCCAGCAGCTTGGGGGCAGGGGCTGGAAACACCATATATTTT. Its protein product is CASSLGAGAGNTIYF.

The rearrangement uses TRBV28 and TRBJ2-3; 8 positions match TRBD1. There are 16 residues in the CDR3. Germline trimming cut 5 bases from V and 4 bases from J; bases unmatched to any gene: 11. The germline gives CDR1 MDHEN, CDR2 SYDVKM. CDR3 DNA: TGTGCCAGCAGTAGTCCAGAGACAGGGGTGGCAGATACGCAGTATTTT. Translated: CASSSPETGVADTQYF.

This chain uses TRBV5-6 with TRBJ2-5; D gene unclear. The germline gives CDR1 SGHDT, CDR2 YYEEEE. With 6 bases removed from V and 0 bases from J, the gap between germline ends came to 9 bases. The CDR3 is 13 residues long. The CDR3 here is CASTRFDQETQYF. CDR3 sequence (DNA): TGTGCCAGCACCCGTTTTGACCAAGAGACCCAGTACTTC.

This clone appeared a few times. The chain combines TRBV2 with TRBJ1-2; D remains ambiguous. The germline gives CDR1 SNHLY, CDR2 FYNNEI. CDR3 size: 13 residues. Trimming took 7 bases from V and 0 from J, leaving 9 bases between them. CDR3 protein: CASIPTPNYGYTF. The CDR3 DNA reads as TGTGCCAGCATTCCGACTCCTAACTATGGCTACACCTTC.

This clone has a handful of counts. The chain joins TRBV30 to TRBJ2-3, with D perhaps matching TRBD2 (5 bases). The germline V gene has CDR1 GTSNPN and CDR2 SVGIG (reference sequence). The V and J ends lost 3 bases and 0 bases respectively, with 13 bases between them. The CDR3 extends over 15 amino acids. The CDR3 DNA reads TGTGCCTGGAGGATAGCGCGTACGAGCACAGATACGCAGTATTTT. Translation gives CAWRIARTSTDTQYF.

This chain uses TRBV30 with TRBJ1-2; TRBD1 might be the D (6 bases). The germline V gene has CDR1 GTSNPN and CDR2 SVGIG (reference sequence). This CDR3 comprises 14 residues. Trimming removed 2 bases from V and 2 bases from J, with 12 bases in between. Written as DNA, the CDR3 is TGTGCCTGGAGTTCCAGGGGATTCAACTATGGCTACACCTTC. This encodes CAWSSRGFNYGYTF.

This clone was seen more than once but under ten times. The chain uses TRBV6-5 and TRBJ2-1; D possibly corresponds to TRBD1 (6 bases). The CDR3 is 15 amino acids. The V gene lost 0 bases and the J gene lost 9 bases, with 15 bases spanning the gap. CDR1 and CDR2 from the germline V gene are MNHEY and SVGAGI. CDR3 DNA: TGTGCCAGCAGTTACTCGAGGGATGGGGACACTGAGCAGTTCTTC. This sequence encodes CASSYSRDGDTEQFF.